A selection of T cell receptor beta chains follows, all from one sample in a study of blood T cell repertoires in COVID-19. Some clones are missing from TCRdb's copy, which holds only in-frame ones; the method was immunoSEQ multiplex PCR. This sample has approximately 250,000 clones; approximately 90% occur once, and the top ten carry 2% to 2.5%. The specimen was peripheral blood. The source is a man aged 25 to 45 who had recovered from COVID-19. The CDR3 runs from the conserved cysteine through the conserved F or W. D genes are given only for firm matches. Clone size appears in some rows only: once, few, many, or a class for an expanded clone.

>NA|TRBJ1-2|TRBV18|TRBD1
TGTGCCAGCTCACCGGTAGTGGCAGGGGGCTTACCCTTC
CASSPVVAGGLPF
>NA|TRBJ2-1|TRBV5-5|NA
TGTGCCAGCACACCCGGACAGTCAAACAATGAGCAGTTCTTC
CASTPGQSNNEQFF
>once|TRBJ1-2|TRBV18|NA
TGTGCCAGCTCCCCACAAAGCGGCGGCTACACCTTC
CASSPQSGGYTF
>NA|TRBJ2-5|TRBV6-1|NA
TGTGCCAGCAGTGAATTCAGGGCTAGTAGTTTGGGGACCCAGTACTTC
CASSEFRASSLGTQYF
>NA|TRBJ1-2|TRBV30|TRBD1
TGTGCCTGGAGTGTACGGACAGGAGTTCTCTATGGCTACACCTTC
CAWSVRTGVLYGYTF
>NA|TRBJ1-6|TRBV27|TRBD1
TGTGCCAGCACCGGAACCGGGACAGGGCATTCACCCCTCCACTTT
CASTGTGTGHSPLHF
>NA|TRBJ1-1|TRBV15|NA
TGTGCCACCTTTGTGCGAGGCCTGAACACTGAAGCTTTCTTT
CATFVRGLNTEAFF
>once|TRBJ1-2|TRBV19|TRBD1
TGTGCCAGTGGTGACAGGGGAGTAGGTGGCTACACCTTC
CASGDRGVGGYTF
>few|TRBJ1-5|TRBV4-1|NA
TGCGCCAGCAGCCAAGAGCGGGGGGGCTCTTCCAATCAGCCCCAGCATTTT
CASSQERGGSSNQPQHF
>NA|TRBJ1-1|TRBV5-1|NA
TGCGCCAGCAGTAAGGACTGGGCGAACACTGAAGCTTTCTTT
CASSKDWANTEAFF
>NA|TRBJ1-1|TRBV19|NA
TGTGCCAGTAGCCTTAAGAACACTGAAGCTTTCTTT
CASSLKNTEAFF
>NA|TRBJ1-2|TRBV7-6|NA
TGTGCCAGCAGCCGCGAGGCCCAAGGATGGAACTATGGCTACACCTTC
CASSREAQGWNYGYTF
>NA|TRBJ1-3|TRBV18|NA
TGTGCCAGCTCACCACCGAGCAGTGCGGATGGCACCATATATTTT
CASSPPSSADGTIYF
>NA|TRBJ1-3|TRBV7-5|NA
TGTGCCAGAAGTCTTTTGTACAGGGGATACTCTGGAAACACCATATATTTT
CARSLLYRGYSGNTIYF
>NA|TRBJ2-1|TRBV6-7|TRBD1
TGTGCCAGCAGTTACCTCTCCGGGGACAGCCTGTACAATGAGCAGTTCTTC
CASSYLSGDSLYNEQFF
>NA|TRBJ2-1|TRBV5-1|NA
TGCGCCAGCAGCCCCGTCGGCGGGGAGAACAATGAGCAGTTCTTC
CASSPVGGENNEQFF
>NA|TRBJ1-2|TRBV10-3|NA
TGTGCCATCAGTGATCTCGGGACACGATATGGCTACACCTTC
CAISDLGTRYGYTF
>NA|TRBJ1-3|TRBV11-2|NA
TGTGCCAGCACAGGGACTGGAAACACCATATATTTT
CASTGTGNTIYF
>NA|TRBJ1-2|TRBV28|TRBD1
TGTGCCAGCAGTTTTTTACAGGGGTACGGCTACACCTTC
CASSFLQGYGYTF
>NA|TRBJ1-6|TRBV7-2|NA
TGTGCCAGCAGCTTAGTACCTGAGGGTTCACCCCTCCACTTT
CASSLVPEGSPLHF
>NA|TRBJ1-5|TRBV15|NA
TGTGCCACCGGGGGGAAGGAAGCAGGGTACAATCAGCCCCAGCATTTT
CATGGKEAGYNQPQHF
>few|TRBJ1-1|TRBV2|TRBD1
TGTGCCAGCAGAGACAGGGACCGGAGGACTGAAGCTTTCTTT
CASRDRDRRTEAFF